This T cell receptor (beta chain) was sequenced in a study of blood T cell repertoires in COVID-19. As for the study in general: Whether acute or convalescent, the COVID-19 samples came from the United States, Italy and Spain.

Germline assignment: CDR1 SGDLS and CDR2 YYNGEE. Trimming at V came to 4 bases and at J to 6 bases, leaving 7 bases not matched to a gene. There are 15 residues in the CDR3. Method: immunoSEQ multiplex PCR; TCRdb's copy keeps in-frame clones and lacks some. This table holds some 99,000 clones, nearly 90% found once. This clone is a singleton in its sample. The receptor was isolated from a man between 65 and 79 years old with acute or convalescent COVID-19. The sequenced material came from peripheral blood. The chain employs TRBV9 and TRBJ1-4; 9 bases agree with TRBD1. The CDR3 here is CASSPGTGPDEKLFF. CDR3 nucleotide sequence: TGTGCCAGCAGCCCAGGGACAGGGCCCGATGAAAAACTGTTTTTT. The variable domain in full, completed from reference TRBV9 and TRBJ1-4, reads DSGVTQTPKHLITATGQRVTLRCSPRSGDLSVYWYQQSLDQGLQFLIQYYNGEERAKGNILERFSAQQFPDLHSELNLSSLELGDSALYFCASSPGTGPDEKLFFGSGTQLSVL.